The text below deals with one T cell receptor (beta chain). What it recognizes is unknown. Other nucleotide sequences in the sample specify the same CDR3. V lost 2 bases, J lost 2 bases, and 0 bases stayed unmatched. The CDR3 sequence is 15 residues long. The germline gives CDR1 MGHRA, CDR2 YSYEKL. Naive CD8 cells, CD45RO-negative and positively selected for CCR7, excluded terminally differentiated effector memory CD45RA+ cells. The record originates from a study of shared clonotypes between healthy human individuals. Points from the study as a whole: A handful of donors shared around 5.1% of their naive CD4 clonotypes. Rarefaction indicated that sorted-subset sequencing remained incomplete although depth was large.

Sequencing was performed with immunoSEQ multiplex PCR; in TCRdb, only in-frame clones are kept and a portion is missing. The sample carries some 2,000,000 clones, about 95% recorded once. Material for sequencing was naive CD8+ T cells sorted from blood. The clonotype comes from a man aged 18 to 35 in good health. This sequence joins TRBV4-1 and TRBJ2-7, with TRBD2 identical over 13 bases. CDR3 DNA sequence: TGCGCCAGCAGCCAAACTAGCGGGGGGGCCTACGAGCAGTACTTC. Encoded protein: CASSQTSGGAYEQYF.